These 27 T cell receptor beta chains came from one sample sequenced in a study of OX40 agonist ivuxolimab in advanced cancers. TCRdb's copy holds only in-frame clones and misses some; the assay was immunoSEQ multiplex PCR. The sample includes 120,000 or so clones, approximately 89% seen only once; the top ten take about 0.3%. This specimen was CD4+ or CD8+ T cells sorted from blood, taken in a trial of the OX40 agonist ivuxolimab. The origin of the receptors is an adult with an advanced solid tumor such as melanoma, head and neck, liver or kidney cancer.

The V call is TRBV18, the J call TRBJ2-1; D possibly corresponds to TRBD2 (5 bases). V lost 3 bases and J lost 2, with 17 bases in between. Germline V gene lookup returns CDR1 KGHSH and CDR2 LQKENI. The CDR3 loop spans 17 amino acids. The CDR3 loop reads CASSPTGISRAYNEQFF. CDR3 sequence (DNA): TGTGCCAGCTCACCGACCGGGATTTCGCGGGCCTACAATGAGCAGTTCTTC.

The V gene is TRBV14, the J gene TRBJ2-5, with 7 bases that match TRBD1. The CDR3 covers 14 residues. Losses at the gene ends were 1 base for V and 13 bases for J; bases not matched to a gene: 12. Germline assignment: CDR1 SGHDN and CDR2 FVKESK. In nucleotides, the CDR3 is TGTGCCAGCAGCCAAGGAAGACTCGGACAGGCTCGGTACTTC. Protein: CASSQGRLGQARYF.

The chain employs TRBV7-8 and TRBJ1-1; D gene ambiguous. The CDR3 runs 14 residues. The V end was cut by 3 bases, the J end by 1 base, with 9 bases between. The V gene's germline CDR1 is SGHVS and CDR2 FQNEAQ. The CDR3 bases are TGTGCCAGCAGCTTTCAAAGAAAGAACACTGAAGCTTTCTTT. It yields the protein CASSFQRKNTEAFF.

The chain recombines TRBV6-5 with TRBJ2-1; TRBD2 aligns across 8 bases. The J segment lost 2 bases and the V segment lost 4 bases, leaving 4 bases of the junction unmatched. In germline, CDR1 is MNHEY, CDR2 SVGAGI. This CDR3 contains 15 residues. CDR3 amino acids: CASSWTGGPYNEQFF. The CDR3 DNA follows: TGTGCCAGCAGTTGGACGGGAGGGCCCTACAATGAGCAGTTCTTC.

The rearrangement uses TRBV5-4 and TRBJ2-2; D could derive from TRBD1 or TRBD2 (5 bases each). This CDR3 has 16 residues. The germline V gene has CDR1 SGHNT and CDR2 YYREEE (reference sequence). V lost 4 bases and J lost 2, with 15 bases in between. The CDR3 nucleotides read TGTGCCAGCAGCCCCCATGAGGGGCTCAACACCGGGGAGCTGTTTTTT. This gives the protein CASSPHEGLNTGELFF.

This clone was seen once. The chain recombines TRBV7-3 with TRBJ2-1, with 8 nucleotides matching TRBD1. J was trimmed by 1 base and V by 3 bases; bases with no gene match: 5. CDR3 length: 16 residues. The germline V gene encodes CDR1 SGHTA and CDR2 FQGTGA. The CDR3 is CASSLTGAPSYNEQFF. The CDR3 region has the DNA TGTGCCAGCAGCTTGACAGGGGCCCCTTCCTACAATGAGCAGTTCTTC.

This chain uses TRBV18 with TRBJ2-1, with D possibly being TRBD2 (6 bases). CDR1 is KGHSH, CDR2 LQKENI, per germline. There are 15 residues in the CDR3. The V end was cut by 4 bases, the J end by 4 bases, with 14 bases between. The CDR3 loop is CASSLAGTSYNEQFF. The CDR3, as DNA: TGTGCCAGCTCACTCGCGGGGACTTCGTACAATGAGCAGTTCTTC. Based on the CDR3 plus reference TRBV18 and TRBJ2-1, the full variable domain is NAGVMQNPRHLVRRRGQEARLRCSPMKGHSHVYWYRQLPEEGLKFMVYLQKENIIDESGMPKERFSAEFPKEGPSILRIQQVVRGDSAAYFCASSLAGTSYNEQFFGPGTRLTVL.

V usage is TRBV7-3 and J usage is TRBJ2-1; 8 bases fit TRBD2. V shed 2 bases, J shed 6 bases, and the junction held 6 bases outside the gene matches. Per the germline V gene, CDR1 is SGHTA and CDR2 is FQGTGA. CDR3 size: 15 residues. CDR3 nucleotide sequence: TGTGCCAGCAGCTTAGCGGGAGGTACCTTCAATGAGCAGTTCTTC. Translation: CASSLAGGTFNEQFF. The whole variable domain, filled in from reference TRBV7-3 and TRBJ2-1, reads GAGVSQTPSNKVTEKGKYVELRCDPISGHTALYWYRQSLGQGPEFLIYFQGTGAADDSGLPNDRFFAVRPEGSVSTLKIQRTERGDSAVYLCASSLAGGTFNEQFFGPGTRLTVL.

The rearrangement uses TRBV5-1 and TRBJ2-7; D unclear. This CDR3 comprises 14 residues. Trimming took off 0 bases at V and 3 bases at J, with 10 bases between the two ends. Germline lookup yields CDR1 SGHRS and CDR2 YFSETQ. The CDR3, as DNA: TGCGCCAGCAGCTTGGAACAGAGGAACTACGAGCAGTACTTC. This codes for CASSLEQRNYEQYF. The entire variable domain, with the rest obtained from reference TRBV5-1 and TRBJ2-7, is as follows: KAGVTQTPRYLIKTRGQQVTLSCSPISGHRSVSWYQQTPGQGLQFLFEYFSETQRNKGNFPGRFSGRQFSNSRSEMNVSTLELGDSALYLCASSLEQRNYEQYFGPGTRLTVT.

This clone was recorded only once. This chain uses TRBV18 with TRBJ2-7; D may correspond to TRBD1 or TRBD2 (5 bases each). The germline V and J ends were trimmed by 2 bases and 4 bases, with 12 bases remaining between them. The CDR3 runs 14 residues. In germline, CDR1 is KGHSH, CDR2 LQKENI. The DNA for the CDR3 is TGTGCCAGCTCACCAGGTGGGACGGATTACGAGCAGTACTTC. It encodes CASSPGGTDYEQYF.

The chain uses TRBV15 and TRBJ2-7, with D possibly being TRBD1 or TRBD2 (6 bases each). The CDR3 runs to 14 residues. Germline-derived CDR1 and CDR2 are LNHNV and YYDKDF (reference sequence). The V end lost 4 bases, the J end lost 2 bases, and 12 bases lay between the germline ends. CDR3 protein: CATSNGGLAYEQYF. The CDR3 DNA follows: TGTGCCACCAGCAATGGGGGGCTCGCCTACGAGCAGTACTTC.

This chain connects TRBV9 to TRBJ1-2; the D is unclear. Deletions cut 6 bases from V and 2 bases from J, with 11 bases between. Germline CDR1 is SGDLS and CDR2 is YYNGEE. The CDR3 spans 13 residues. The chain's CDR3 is CASTAALNYGYTF. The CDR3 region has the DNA TGTGCCAGCACCGCGGCGCTAAACTATGGCTACACCTTC. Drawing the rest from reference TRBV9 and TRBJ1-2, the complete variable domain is DSGVTQTPKHLITATGQRVTLRCSPRSGDLSVYWYQQSLDQGLQFLIQYYNGEERAKGNILERFSAQQFPDLHSELNLSSLELGDSALYFCASTAALNYGYTFGSGTRLTVV.

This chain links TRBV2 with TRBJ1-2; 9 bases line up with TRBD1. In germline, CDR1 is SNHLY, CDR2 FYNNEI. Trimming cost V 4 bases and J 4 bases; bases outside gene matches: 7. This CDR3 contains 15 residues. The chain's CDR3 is CASSVEQGAGYGYTF. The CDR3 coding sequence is TGTGCCAGCAGTGTTGAACAGGGGGCCGGCTATGGCTACACCTTC.

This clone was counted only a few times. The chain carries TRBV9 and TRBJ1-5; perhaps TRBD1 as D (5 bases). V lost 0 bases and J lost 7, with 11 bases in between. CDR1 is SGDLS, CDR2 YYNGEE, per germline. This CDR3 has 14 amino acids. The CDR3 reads CASSVGDQGQPQHF. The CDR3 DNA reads TGTGCCAGCAGCGTAGGGGACCAGGGACAGCCCCAGCATTTT.

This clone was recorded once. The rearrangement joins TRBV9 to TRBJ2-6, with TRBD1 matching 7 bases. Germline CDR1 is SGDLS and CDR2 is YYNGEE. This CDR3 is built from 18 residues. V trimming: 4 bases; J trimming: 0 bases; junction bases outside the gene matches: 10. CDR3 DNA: TGTGCCAGCAGCCCTCGACAGGGACGGCACTCTGGGGCCAACGTCCTGACTTTC. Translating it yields CASSPRQGRHSGANVLTF. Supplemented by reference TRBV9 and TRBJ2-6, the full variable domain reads DSGVTQTPKHLITATGQRVTLRCSPRSGDLSVYWYQQSLDQGLQFLIQYYNGEERAKGNILERFSAQQFPDLHSELNLSSLELGDSALYFCASSPRQGRHSGANVLTFGAGSRLTVL.

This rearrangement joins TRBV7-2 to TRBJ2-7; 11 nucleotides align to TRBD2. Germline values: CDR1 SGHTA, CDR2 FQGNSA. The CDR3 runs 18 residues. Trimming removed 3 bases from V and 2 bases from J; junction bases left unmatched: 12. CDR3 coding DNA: TGTGCCAGCAGCTTGGCCCCGGGACTAGCGGCCAATCCCTACGAGCAGTACTTC. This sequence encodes CASSLAPGLAANPYEQYF.

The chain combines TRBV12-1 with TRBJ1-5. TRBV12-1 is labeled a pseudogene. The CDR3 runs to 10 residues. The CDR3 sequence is CASRRKPQHF. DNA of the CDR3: TGTGCCAGCAGGAGGAAGCCCCAGCATTTT.

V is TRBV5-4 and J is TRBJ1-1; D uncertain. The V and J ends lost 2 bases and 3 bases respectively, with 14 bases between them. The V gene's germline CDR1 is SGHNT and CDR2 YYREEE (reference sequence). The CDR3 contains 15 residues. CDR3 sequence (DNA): TGTGCCAGCAGCTTTGCACTGGGGTCTTACACTGAAGCTTTCTTT. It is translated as CASSFALGSYTEAFF.

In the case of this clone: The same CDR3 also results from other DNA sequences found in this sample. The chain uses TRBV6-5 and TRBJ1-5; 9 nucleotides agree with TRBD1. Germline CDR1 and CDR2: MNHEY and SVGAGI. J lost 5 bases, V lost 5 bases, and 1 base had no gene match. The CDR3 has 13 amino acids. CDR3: CASSRTGDQPQHF. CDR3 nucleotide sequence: TGTGCCAGCAGTAGGACAGGGGATCAGCCCCAGCATTTT.

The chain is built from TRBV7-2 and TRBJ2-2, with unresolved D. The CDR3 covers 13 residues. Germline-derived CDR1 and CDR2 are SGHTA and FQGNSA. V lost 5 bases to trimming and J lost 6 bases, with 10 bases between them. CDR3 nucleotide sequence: TGTGCCAGCAGCCCGAGTGGGGCCGGGGAGCTGTTTTTT. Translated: CASSPSGAGELFF.

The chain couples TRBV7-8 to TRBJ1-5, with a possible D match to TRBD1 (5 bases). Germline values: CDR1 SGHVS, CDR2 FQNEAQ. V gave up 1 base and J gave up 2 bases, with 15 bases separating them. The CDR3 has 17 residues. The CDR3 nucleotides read TGTGCCAGCAGCTTAGTTCGCAGGGTTGAGGGCAATCAGCCCCAGCATTTT. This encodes CASSLVRRVEGNQPQHF.

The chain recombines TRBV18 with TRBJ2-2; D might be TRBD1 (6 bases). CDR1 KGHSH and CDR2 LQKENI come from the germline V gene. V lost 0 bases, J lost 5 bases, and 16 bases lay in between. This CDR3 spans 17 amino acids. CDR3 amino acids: CASSPPGRGARTGELFF. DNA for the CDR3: TGTGCCAGCTCACCACCTGGCAGGGGCGCTCGGACCGGGGAGCTGTTTTTT.

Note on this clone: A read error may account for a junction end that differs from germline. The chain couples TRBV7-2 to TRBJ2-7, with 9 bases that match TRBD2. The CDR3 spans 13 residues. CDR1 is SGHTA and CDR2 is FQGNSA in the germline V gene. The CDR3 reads CASRLAGAYEQYF. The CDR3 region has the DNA TGTGCCAGCAGATTAGCGGGGGCCTACGAGCAGTACTTC.

The CDR3: CASSVGGTTYEQYF. CDR3 coding DNA: TGTGCCAGCAGCGTAGGAGGCACGACCTACGAGCAGTACTTC. The J gene is TRBJ2-7, the V gene TRBV9; D remains ambiguous. In germline, CDR1 is SGDLS, CDR2 YYNGEE. The CDR3 runs to 14 residues. Trimming took 0 bases from V and 2 from J, leaving 9 bases between them. Together with reference TRBV9 and TRBJ2-7, the CDR3 gives the full variable domain: DSGVTQTPKHLITATGQRVTLRCSPRSGDLSVYWYQQSLDQGLQFLIQYYNGEERAKGNILERFSAQQFPDLHSELNLSSLELGDSALYFCASSVGGTTYEQYFGPGTRLTVT.

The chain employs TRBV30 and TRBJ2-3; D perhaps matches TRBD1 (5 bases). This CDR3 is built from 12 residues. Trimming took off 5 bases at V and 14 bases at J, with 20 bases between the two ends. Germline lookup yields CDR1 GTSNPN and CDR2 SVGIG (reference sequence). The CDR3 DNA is TGTGCCTGGGGGGCTTCACAGGCACCGGTGTATTTT. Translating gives CAWGASQAPVYF.

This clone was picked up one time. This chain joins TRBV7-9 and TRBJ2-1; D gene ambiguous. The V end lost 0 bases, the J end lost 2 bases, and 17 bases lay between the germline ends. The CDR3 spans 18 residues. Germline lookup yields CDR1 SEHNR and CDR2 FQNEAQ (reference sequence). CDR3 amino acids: CASSLAQTRLPTYNEQFF. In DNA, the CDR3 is TGTGCCAGCAGCTTAGCGCAGACTCGGTTGCCTACCTACAATGAGCAGTTCTTC. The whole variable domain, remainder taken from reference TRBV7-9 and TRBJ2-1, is DTGVSQNPRHKITKRGQNVTFRCDPISEHNRLYWYRQTLGQGPEFLTYFQNEAQLEKSRLLSDRFSAERPKGSFSTLEIQRTEQGDSAMYLCASSLAQTRLPTYNEQFFGPGTRLTVL.

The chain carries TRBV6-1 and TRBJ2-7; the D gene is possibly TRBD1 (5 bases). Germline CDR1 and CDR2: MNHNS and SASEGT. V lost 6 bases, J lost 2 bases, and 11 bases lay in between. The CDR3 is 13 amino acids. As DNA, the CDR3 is TGTGCCAGCAGGGCAGGGTCGGCCTACGAGCAGTACTTC. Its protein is CASRAGSAYEQYF.